This TCR beta chain derives from a study of cytomegalovirus exposure and HLA in healthy donors (dated by TCRdb to the late 2010s). As for the study more broadly: An earlier analysis of approximately 600 of the donors reported 250 to 300 Gb of sequence data and some 100 million unique TCR beta sequences from around 200 million T cells. An early release that covered 500 to 800 HLA-typed donors contained about 300 gigabases of sequencing data and 65 million to 100 million unique TCR sequences. The genetic ancestry cluster associated with self-reported Caucasian donors included 81% of the roughly 410 genotyped donors. The study aimed to test whether signatures of past pathogen exposure could be identified by cataloging public T cell receptors. The T cell repertoires of several hundred subjects were profiled by immunosequencing and related to cytomegalovirus serostatus. A separate validation cohort of 100 to 150 different subjects was used in addition to the 666-subject first cohort. To predict cytomegalovirus infection status, the study combined high-throughput TCR immunosequencing, statistical association of individual TCRs with disease status, and machine learning. To study patterns of TCR occurrence, a later analysis re-analyzed previously published TCR beta repertoires from 600 to 750 donors and added high-resolution HLA genotyping. Rather than drawing on any new phenotypic data, the later analysis identified candidate immune exposures from TCR beta sequences and the way those sequences occurred across donors. An earlier analysis of 450 to 750 of the donors used high-throughput TCR beta sequencing to judge whether each TCR beta V gene segment behaved as functional or pseudogenic. Alongside the repertoire data, information on donor age, sex, ethnicity and CMV serostatus was compiled. In a later genetic analysis, genome-wide SNP genotypes for about 55% of the 666 donors were used, and that subset was treated as a discovery cohort. Every repertoire in the discovery cohort had been generated on one and the same sequencing platform. Class I and class II HLA loci were covered by the typing at four-digit resolution. The number of typed donors differed by locus: roughly 620-630 for A, B, C, DRB1 and DQB1; some 500 for DQA1; 606 for DPA1; and about 450 for DPB1. A few DR-DQ haplotypes were treated as single units for association and clustering because of strong linkage in the cohort. Among some 400 genotyped donors of the cohort, an average of approximately 200,000 unique TCR beta nucleotide sequences was sequenced per donor, of which approximately 19% were non-productive.

In this sample, this clone turned up a few times. The target of this receptor is not known. Base quality data are lacking; no much larger clone is found one base away. Study-wide findings and limitations: In a later genetic analysis, a missense DCLRE1C variant was associated with V-gene and J-gene trimming of TCR beta chains, and the association was replicated in an independent cohort. Correlated functional status among segregating V segments might reflect linkage disequilibrium, but an unknown experimental factor could not be ruled out. The classifier was reported to diagnose cytomegalovirus status with high specificity and sensitivity in both the original and validation cohorts. The earlier analysis of around 600 of the donors excluded 15 to 20 rarely observed V segments, including chromosome 9 orphons, because counts were too low. A later analysis associated approximately 17,000 TCR beta sequences with specific HLA alleles at a false discovery rate of 0.05. Because some donors lacked HLA typing at each locus, the association tests relied only on the typed subset. A further reported finding was that TCR beta sequences accurately predicted the HLA-A and HLA-B alleles for most subjects in the first cohort. In a later analysis, most CMV-associated TCR beta chains were found to appear HLA-restricted, with HLA associations seemingly driven largely by CMV exposure. In a later analysis, several top co-occurrence clusters were reported to appear linked to parvovirus B19, influenza, CMV and Epstein-Barr virus. In a later analysis, HLA-associated TCR beta chains were found to be more clonally expanded and to have lower generation probabilities than equally common non-associated chains. CMV serostatus was the only immune exposure information available for the cohort. It was suggested by the authors that the approach could potentially be generalized to other disease states and immunological phenotypes. Roughly uniform sequencing depth across donors was assumed in presence/absence analyses, although this assumption may not hold. In an earlier analysis of fewer than 700 of the donors, most TCR beta V segments appeared in productive rearrangements about 87% or about 30% of the time, broadly matching IMGT annotations. Compared with the 666-donor mean, donors in an Asian-associated ancestry cluster had fewer N-insertions in productive TCRs, according to a later genetic analysis. A few of the identified cytomegalovirus-associated TCR beta chains were confirmed in vitro to be specific for cytomegalovirus antigens. In this cohort, only TCR beta chains were sequenced, and detectable features were limited by the absence of alpha or paired-chain data. When HLA alleles, especially DR and DQ, strongly co-occurred, attributing TCR associations to individual alleles was difficult. Some IMGT-functional V segments, including TRBV6-2 and TRBV6-3, could not be told apart with the 87-base-pair reads, so those segments were excluded. In a later analysis, the rate of TCR association differed among HLA loci, with DRB1 alleles having the most associated TCRs and HLA-C alleles having the fewest. Most TCR sequences were observed very rarely across donors, whereas some public TCRs were present in many individuals. A cluster of highly shared sequence variants was judged likely to be a technical artifact of the sequencing pipeline. The study gave a list of about 160 TCR beta chains associated with cytomegalovirus.

The library was prepared using the immunoSEQ multiplex PCR assay. The multiplex PCR relied on a mix of 60 forward primers for TCR Vbeta segments and 13 reverse primers for TCR Jbeta segments. The CDR3 region of rearranged TCR beta genes was amplified from genomic DNA with a multiplex PCR assay. Amplified TCR beta libraries were sequenced as 87-base-pair reads on the Illumina HiSeq System. The paper's processing steps were these. A later analysis tallied tens of millions of unique TCR beta chains across the 666 repertoires, and some 10 million of those chains were shared by two or more donors. Raw reads were error-corrected and collapsed into unique sequences with a nearest-neighbor algorithm that merged closely related sequences to remove PCR and sequencing errors. Alignment of CDR3 sequences to IMGT reference sequences was used to assign V, D and J gene segments. For a sequence to be retained, a match of at least six nucleotides to both a V gene segment and a J gene segment was required. A rearrangement counted as productive if the CDR3 had no stop codons and remained in frame with V and J, and every other rearrangement counted as non-productive. Following IMGT convention, CDR3 was defined as the stretch from the second conserved V-encoded cysteine to the conserved J-encoded phenylalanine. Sequences without an unambiguous match to a single V gene segment were excluded from the earlier analysis of about 630 of the donors. In an earlier analysis of a few hundred of the donors, V segments were called functional above 56.7% productive rearrangements and were called segregating when the between-donor standard deviation exceeded 5%. To diagnose cytomegalovirus status from the catalog of TCR beta chain sequences, a statistical classification framework was built. In a later analysis, V and J genes were assigned by comparing TCR nucleotide sequences against IMGT/GENE-DB human TR gene sequences. In a later analysis, CDR3 sequences and most-parsimonious VDJ recombination scenarios were assigned using the TCRdist pipeline. In a later analysis, each TCR beta chain was defined by its CDR3 amino acid sequence together with its V-gene family, and reads without a unique V-gene family were excluded. To address suspected cross-contamination and a sequencing artifact, a later analysis removed a few hundred highly shared, low-generation-probability nucleotide sequences. In a later analysis, a clonal expansion index was calculated for each public chain from normalized within-repertoire ranks of inferred template counts. In a later analysis, generation probabilities were computed with a VDJ recombination model fitted to out-of-frame rearrangements, and the resulting probabilities were checked against IGoR. In a later analysis, TCR-TCR, TCR-HLA and TCR-CMV co-occurrence was scored with hypergeometric tests, and a repertoire-size bias correction was applied to TCR pairs. A later analysis estimated false discovery rates by permuting HLA or CMV assignments 20 times. A later analysis grouped co-occurring TCRs with DBSCAN, adding TCRdist sequence similarity when clustering within HLA-allele-positive subsets. For co-occurrence clustering, repertoires with fewer than 30,000 or more than 120,000 public chains were excluded, along with about five repertoires with anomalous nucleotide sharing. TCRdb mirrors the immuneACCESS table, restricted to in-frame sequences. Some clones are absent from its copies; in checked studies, under half trace to an unresolved V gene, and the reason for the others is unknown. V and J calls and clone size follow that table, whereas D and trimming were derived from the DNA. The sample includes approximately 100,000 clones, with 78% observed a single time. Of the sample, 4.1% is held by the ten largest clones.

In total, around 600 healthy bone marrow donors made up the cohort. At the time of sampling, every cohort member was nominally healthy, though immune exposures that went unrecorded were likely present. The donor was CMV seropositive and was included in the group of some 290 seropositive cohort members. Each donor provided a peripheral blood sample, and peripheral blood mononuclear cells were used for TCR beta sequencing. Genomic DNA was extracted from the blood cell samples with the Qiagen DNeasy Blood Extraction Kit. CDR3 length: 14 amino acids, cysteine to phenylalanine. Only CDR3 DNA is held: 42 bases, read in frame from base 1. In the germline V gene, CDR1 corresponds to SGHRS and CDR2 to YFSETQ. Deletion took 2 bases off V and 0 bases off J, with a span of 8 bases between the germline ends.

Sequenced: PBMCs. The sequence came from a middle-aged woman in good health and CMV-seropositive. Recombination linked TRBV5-1 to TRBJ1-2, with the identity of the D gene unclear. The CDR3 has the sequence CASSLQPTNYGYTF. At the DNA level, the sequence is TGCGCCAGCAGCTTACAGCCCACTAACTATGGCTACACCTTC. With all but the CDR3 taken from the reference TRBV5-1 and TRBJ1-2 genes, the full variable domain is: KAGVTQTPRYLIKTRGQQVTLSCSPISGHRSVSWYQQTPGQGLQFLFEYFSETQRNKGNFPGRFSGRQFSNSRSEMNVSTLELGDSALYLCASSLQPTNYGYTFGSGTRLTVV.